The source of this TCR beta chain is a study of T-cell reconstitution after alpha-beta-depleted transplantation in children. Points from the study as a whole: Alpha-beta T cells about two months after transplant reportedly derived from several hundred expanded graft clones. Diversity and T-cell counts at one year after transplant derived mostly from new T cells.

Unique molecular identifiers featured in how the TCRbeta library was prepared. TCRdb re-derived calls from the PCR reads in MiXCR, one entry per CDR3 protein. Altogether under 250,000 distinct CDR3 sequences are present, about 24% being singletons, with the ten largest covering around 4.8%. CDR1 and CDR2 from the germline V gene are DFQATT and SNEGSKA (reference sequence). V dropped 6 bases and J dropped 1 base, with 6 bases sitting between them. The CDR3 is 11 residues long. As to this clonotype: Its antigen is still unknown.

The source material was PBMCs, mostly from graft donor cells, sampled 360 days after TCRalphabeta/CD19-depleted stem cell transplant. This sequence joins TRBV20-1 and TRBJ1-1, with D hard to call. The clonotype originates from a female patient aged 2-15 years who had a stem cell transplant for congenital amegakaryocytic thrombocytopenia, so the T cells may come from the graft donor. CDR3 amino acids: CSAPGNTEAFF. CDR3 DNA sequence: TGCAGTGCGCCAGGGAACACTGAAGCTTTCTTT.